This entry is about one T cell receptor (beta chain). The data derive from a study of blood T cell repertoires in COVID-19. Turning to the study itself: The samples span acute and convalescent COVID-19 from the United States, Italy and Spain. T cells, B-cell-depleted T cells, or PBMCs provided the cDNA or gDNA that served as material.

V dropped 2 bases and J dropped 0; count of bases not matched to a gene: 10. This CDR3 region has 19 residues. Germline loops: CDR1 MNHEY, CDR2 SVGEGT. Original handling: For nucleated cells, counts were estimated from reference gene primer amplification. Here immunoSEQ multiplex PCR was the method, and the copy in TCRdb shows in-frame clones only, minus some. The V and J calls and clone size are taken from that table; D and trimming were inferred from the DNA. The sample gives 100,000 to 150,000 clones, roughly 84% of which show up once; about 1.3% is in the top ten. The V and J genes are TRBV6-2 or TRBV6-3 and TRBJ2-1; 10 nucleotides match TRBD2. The sequence derives from a man aged 55-75 years with acute or convalescent COVID-19. Sequencing was performed on peripheral blood. The CDR3, as DNA: TGTGCCAGCAGTTACACAGCTAGCGGGAGCGACAGCTCCTACAATGAGCAGTTCTTC. Translated: CASSYTASGSDSSYNEQFF.